This T cell receptor (beta chain) was recorded in a study of blood T cell repertoires in COVID-19. In the study overall: Researchers got acute and convalescent COVID-19 samples from the United States, Italy and Spain.

Original processing methods: Estimates of nucleated cell counts were drawn from the amplification of reference gene primers. Profiled with immunoSEQ multiplex PCR; TCRdb holds only in-frame clones, not every one. D and trimming come from the DNA, and the V and J calls and clone size come from that table. The sample includes about 380,000 clones, about 85% of them seen just once. This CDR3 has 15 amino acids. Germline-derived CDR1 and CDR2 are MNHEY and SVGEGT. With respect to this clone: At one of its ends the junction is not consistent with the germline gene, which may arise from a read error.

The TCR sequence derives from a young woman with acute or convalescent COVID-19. J is TRBJ2-7 and V is TRBV6-2 or TRBV6-3, with 11 bases lining up with TRBD2. Sequencing was done on a sample of peripheral blood. CDR3 region: CASRYSGGASYEQYF. The CDR3 nucleotides read TGTGCCAGCCGTTATAGCGGGGGGGCCTCGTACGAGCAGTACTTC.